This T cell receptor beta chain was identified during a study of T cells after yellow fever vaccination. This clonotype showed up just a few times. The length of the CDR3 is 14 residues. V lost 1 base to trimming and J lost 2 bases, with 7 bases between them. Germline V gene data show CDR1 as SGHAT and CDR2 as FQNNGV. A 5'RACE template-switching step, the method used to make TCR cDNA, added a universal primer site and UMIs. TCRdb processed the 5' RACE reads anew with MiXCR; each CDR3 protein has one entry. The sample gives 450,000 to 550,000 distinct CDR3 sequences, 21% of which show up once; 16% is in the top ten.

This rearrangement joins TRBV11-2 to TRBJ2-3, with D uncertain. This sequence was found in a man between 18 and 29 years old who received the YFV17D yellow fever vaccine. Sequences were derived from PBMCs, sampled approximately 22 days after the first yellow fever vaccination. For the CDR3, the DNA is TGTGCCAGCAGCTTAGTTGCGCCCACAGATACGCAGTATTTT. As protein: CASSLVAPTDTQYF.